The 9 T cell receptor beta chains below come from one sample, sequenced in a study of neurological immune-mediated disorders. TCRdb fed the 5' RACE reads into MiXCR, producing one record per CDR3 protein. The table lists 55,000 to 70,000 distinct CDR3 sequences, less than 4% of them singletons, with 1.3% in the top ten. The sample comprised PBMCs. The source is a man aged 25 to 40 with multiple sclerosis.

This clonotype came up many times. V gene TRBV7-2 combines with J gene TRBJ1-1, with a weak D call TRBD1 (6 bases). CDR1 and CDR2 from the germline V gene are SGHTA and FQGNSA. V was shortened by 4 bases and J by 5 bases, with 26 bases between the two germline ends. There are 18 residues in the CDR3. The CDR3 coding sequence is TGTGCCAGCAGCTACGAGGGCAGGGGTCGGGGTGGGGGAACTGAAGCTTTCTTT. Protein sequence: CASSYEGRGRGGGTEAFF.

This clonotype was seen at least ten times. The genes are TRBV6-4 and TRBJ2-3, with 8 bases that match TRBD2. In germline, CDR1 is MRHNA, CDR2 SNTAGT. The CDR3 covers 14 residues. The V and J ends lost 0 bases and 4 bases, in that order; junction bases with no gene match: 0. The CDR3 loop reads CASSDSSGADTQYF. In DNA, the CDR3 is TGTGCCAGCAGTGACTCTAGCGGGGCAGATACGCAGTATTTT.

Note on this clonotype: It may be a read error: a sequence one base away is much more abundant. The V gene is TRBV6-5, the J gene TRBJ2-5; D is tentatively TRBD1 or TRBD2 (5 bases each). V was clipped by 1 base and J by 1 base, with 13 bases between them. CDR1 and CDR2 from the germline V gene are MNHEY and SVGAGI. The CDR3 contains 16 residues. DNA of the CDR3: TGTGCCAGCAGTTACTTGCCAGGGAGTTCCCAAGAGACCCAGTACTTC. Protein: CASSYLPGSSQETQYF.

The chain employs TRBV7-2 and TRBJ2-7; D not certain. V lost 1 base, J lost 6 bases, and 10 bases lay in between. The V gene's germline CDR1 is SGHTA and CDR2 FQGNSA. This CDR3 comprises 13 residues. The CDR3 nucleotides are TGTGCCAGCAGCTTAGTCGATCAGGCCGAGCAGTACTTC. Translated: CASSLVDQAEQYF.

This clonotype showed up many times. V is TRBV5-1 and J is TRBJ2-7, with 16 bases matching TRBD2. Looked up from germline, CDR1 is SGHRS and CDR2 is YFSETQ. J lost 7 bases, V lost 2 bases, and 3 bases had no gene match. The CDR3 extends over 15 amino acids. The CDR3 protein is CASSFEGLAGGEQYF. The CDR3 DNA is TGCGCCAGCAGCTTTGAGGGACTAGCGGGAGGGGAGCAGTACTTC. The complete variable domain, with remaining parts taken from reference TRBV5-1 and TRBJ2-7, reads KAGVTQTPRYLIKTRGQQVTLSCSPISGHRSVSWYQQTPGQGLQFLFEYFSETQRNKGNFPGRFSGRQFSNSRSEMNVSTLELGDSALYLCASSFEGLAGGEQYFGPGTRLTVT.

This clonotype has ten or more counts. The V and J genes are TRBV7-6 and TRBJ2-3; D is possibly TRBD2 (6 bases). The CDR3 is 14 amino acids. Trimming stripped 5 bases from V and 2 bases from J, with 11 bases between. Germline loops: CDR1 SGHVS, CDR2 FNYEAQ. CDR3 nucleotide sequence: TGTGCCAGCAGCCCCGCGGGGCTCACAGATACGCAGTATTTT. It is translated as CASSPAGLTDTQYF.

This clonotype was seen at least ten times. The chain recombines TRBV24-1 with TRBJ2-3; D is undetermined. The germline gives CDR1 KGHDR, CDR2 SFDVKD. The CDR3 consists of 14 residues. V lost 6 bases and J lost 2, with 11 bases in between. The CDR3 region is CATSTAGSTDTQYF. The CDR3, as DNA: TGTGCCACCAGTACGGCAGGCTCCACAGATACGCAGTATTTT.

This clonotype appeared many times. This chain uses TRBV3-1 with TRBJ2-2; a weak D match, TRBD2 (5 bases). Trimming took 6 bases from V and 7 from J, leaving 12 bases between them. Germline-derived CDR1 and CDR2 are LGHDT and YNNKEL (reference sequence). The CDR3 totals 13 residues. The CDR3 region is CASREVGSGELFF. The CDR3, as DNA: TGTGCCAGCAGGGAGGTGGGGAGCGGGGAGCTGTTTTTT. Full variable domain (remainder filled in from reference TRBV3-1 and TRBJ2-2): DTAVSQTPKYLVTQMGNDKSIKCEQNLGHDTMYWYKQDSKKFLKIMFSYNNKELIINETVPNRFSPKSPDKAHLNLHINSLELGDSAVYFCASREVGSGELFFGEGSRLTVL.

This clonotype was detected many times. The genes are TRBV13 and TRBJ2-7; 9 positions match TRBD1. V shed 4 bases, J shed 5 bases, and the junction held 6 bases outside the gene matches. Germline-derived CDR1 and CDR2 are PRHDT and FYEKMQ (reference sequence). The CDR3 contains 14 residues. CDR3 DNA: TGTGCCAGCAGCTCCGGGACAGGGCGTCACGAGCAGTACTTC. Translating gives CASSSGTGRHEQYF.